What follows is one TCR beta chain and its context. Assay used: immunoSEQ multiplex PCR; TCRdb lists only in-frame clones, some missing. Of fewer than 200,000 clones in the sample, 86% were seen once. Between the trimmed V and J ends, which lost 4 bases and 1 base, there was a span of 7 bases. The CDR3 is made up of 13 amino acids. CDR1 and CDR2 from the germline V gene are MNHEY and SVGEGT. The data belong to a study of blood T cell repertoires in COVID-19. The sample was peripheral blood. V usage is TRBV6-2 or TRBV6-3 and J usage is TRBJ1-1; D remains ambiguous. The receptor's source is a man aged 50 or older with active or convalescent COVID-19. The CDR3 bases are TGTGCCAGCAGTTTTACGGGGAACACTGAAGCTTTCTTT. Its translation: CASSFTGNTEAFF.